A selection of T cell receptor beta chains follows, all from one sample in a study of shared clonotypes between healthy human individuals. Clones were read by immunoSEQ multiplex PCR, and TCRdb kept only the in-frame ones, dropping some. The sample has hundreds of thousands of clones, less than 85% seen once. Sequenced sample: memory CD4+ T cells sorted from blood. The receptors derive from a young woman in good health. Both conserved end residues are part of each CDR3. D genes are given only for firm matches. The size entry is marked missing in some rows and otherwise reads once, few, many or a size class.

j_call clone_size v_call d_call cdr3_aa cdr3_nt
TRBJ1-1 once TRBV2 TRBD1 CASRRQGRTEAFF TGTGCCAGCAGGAGACAGGGGAGGACTGAAGCTTTCTTT
TRBJ2-1 . TRBV28 TRBD2 CASRYLAGATYNEQFF TGTGCCAGCAGGTACCTAGCGGGAGCAACCTACAATGAGCAGTTCTTC
TRBJ1-4 . TRBV2 . CASSAPGATNEKLFF TGTGCCAGCAGTGCGCCGGGAGCAACTAATGAAAAACTGTTTTTT
TRBJ2-3 . TRBV5-4 . CASSLEPNTDTQYF TGTGCCAGCAGCTTGGAGCCCAACACAGATACGCAGTATTTT
TRBJ1-2 . TRBV5-1 . CASSGQGAYGYTF TGCGCCAGCAGCGGCCAGGGTGCCTATGGCTACACCTTC
TRBJ1-2 . TRBV7-8 TRBD1 CASSQHQGDHGYTF TGTGCCAGCAGCCAACACCAGGGGGACCATGGCTACACCTTC
TRBJ2-4 . TRBV2 . CASLPLGSKNIQYF TGTGCCAGCTTGCCGTTGGGGTCCAAAAACATTCAGTACTTC
TRBJ1-5 few TRBV5-8 . CASSPSLSWSNQPQHF TGTGCCAGCAGCCCAAGTCTTAGTTGGAGCAATCAGCCCCAGCATTTT
TRBJ2-1 . TRBV2 . CASRAGHGHNEQFF TGTGCCAGCAGGGCTGGACACGGACACAATGAGCAGTTCTTC
TRBJ2-1 many TRBV5-1 . CASNTNFYNEQFF TGCGCCAGCAATACAAACTTTTACAATGAGCAGTTCTTC
TRBJ2-5 . TRBV5-1 . CASSLQGLETQYF TGCGCCAGCAGCTTGCAAGGGCTGGAGACCCAGTACTTC
TRBJ2-7 . TRBV18 . CASSPRGQDYSAEQYF TGTGCCAGCTCACCAAGAGGACAGGACTATTCGGCCGAGCAGTACTTC
TRBJ2-3 few TRBV11-2 TRBD2 CASSGRTSGIRADTQYF TGTGCCAGCAGCGGACGGACTAGCGGGATTAGGGCAGATACGCAGTATTTT
TRBJ2-3 . TRBV28 . CASSLTHTQYF TGTGCCAGCAGTTTAACTCATACGCAGTATTTT
TRBJ2-7 few TRBV6-5 . CASSYPGRPYEQYF TGTGCCAGCAGTTACCCGGGACGGCCCTACGAGCAGTACTTC
TRBJ1-2 . TRBV5-1 TRBD1 CASSLGDRVNGYTF TGCGCCAGCAGCTTGGGAGACAGGGTCAACGGCTACACCTTC
TRBJ2-7 . TRBV28 . CASSISGRAYEQYF TGTGCCAGCAGCATCAGCGGGCGCGCCTACGAGCAGTACTTC
TRBJ2-7 . TRBV5-7 TRBD2 CASSPLAGGVHEQYF TGTGCCAGCAGCCCCCTAGCGGGAGGGGTCCACGAGCAGTACTTC
TRBJ1-2 . TRBV9 . CASSATGRANYGYTF TGTGCCAGCAGCGCCACAGGGAGGGCTAACTATGGCTACACCTTC
TRBJ1-4 few TRBV10-3 . CAISDDEKLFF TGTGCCATCAGTGATGATGAAAAACTGTTTTTT
TRBJ2-7 . TRBV11-3 . CASSTGGNSYEQYF TGTGCCAGCAGCACGGGCGGGAACTCCTACGAGCAGTACTTC
TRBJ2-7 . TRBV20-1 . CSGYRRNEQYF TGCAGTGGGTATAGAAGAAACGAGCAGTACTTC
TRBJ1-5 . TRBV28 . CASSRTAGVRQPQHF TGTGCCAGCAGCCGGACCGCAGGGGTCAGGCAGCCCCAGCATTTT
TRBJ1-1 many TRBV19 . CASTKTGYEAFF TGTGCCAGTACCAAGACAGGCTATGAAGCTTTCTTT
TRBJ1-1 . TRBV5-8 . CASSLAGTGGTEAFF TGTGCCAGCAGCTTGGCCGGCACCGGGGGCACTGAAGCTTTCTTT
TRBJ1-1 . TRBV2 TRBD1 CASNRGTGSTEAFF TGTGCCAGCAACCGAGGGACAGGGAGCACTGAAGCTTTCTTT
TRBJ2-1 . TRBV19 TRBD2 CASSAGAGGPLEQFF TGTGCCAGTAGCGCGGGAGCGGGAGGGCCTCTTGAGCAGTTCTTC
TRBJ2-3 . TRBV5-1 TRBD2 CASSFRSSGSSTDTQYF TGCGCCAGCAGCTTCCGTTCTAGCGGGAGTAGCACAGATACGCAGTATTTT
TRBJ2-2 . TRBV18 TRBD2 CASSTSGGGNTGELFF TGTGCCAGCTCGACTAGCGGGGGAGGAAACACCGGGGAGCTGTTTTTT
TRBJ2-1 . TRBV12-5 TRBD2 CASALSWASGYNEQFF TGTGCTAGTGCCCTCTCGTGGGCTAGCGGCTACAATGAGCAGTTCTTC
TRBJ1-1 . TRBV9 TRBD1 CASARKEGQGPEAFF TGTGCCAGCGCACGAAAGGAGGGACAGGGGCCAGAAGCTTTCTTT
TRBJ2-1 . TRBV29-1 TRBD2 CSVEDRSSGYEQFF TGCAGCGTTGAAGATCGGTCTAGCGGATATGAGCAGTTCTTC
TRBJ2-4 . TRBV15 TRBD2 CATSRPPEGGRNIQYF TGTGCCACCAGCAGACCACCCGAGGGAGGGCGGAACATTCAGTACTTC
TRBJ2-7 once TRBV6-1 TRBD1 CASRTRQGGRYEQYF TGTGCCAGCAGGACCCGACAGGGCGGTCGGTACGAGCAGTACTTC
TRBJ2-3 . TRBV4-1 . CASSQLGRADTQYF TGCGCCAGCAGCCAATTAGGGCGCGCAGATACGCAGTATTTT
TRBJ1-2 few TRBV9 . CASSVSTGGVKGYTF TGTGCCAGCAGCGTCTCCACGGGGGGAGTCAAGGGCTACACCTTC
TRBJ2-1 . TRBV19 TRBD1 CASSIDSGTGGYNEQFF TGTGCCAGTAGTATAGATTCCGGGACAGGGGGTTACAATGAGCAGTTCTTC
TRBJ1-1 few TRBV27 TRBD1 CASSSWDRGRHEAFF TGTGCCAGCAGTTCTTGGGACAGGGGGCGCCATGAAGCTTTCTTT
TRBJ2-3 . TRBV4-2 TRBD2 CASSQDASGTSDTDTQYF TGTGCCAGCAGCCAAGACGCTTCCGGGACTAGCGACACAGATACGCAGTATTTT
TRBJ2-1 . TRBV29-1 TRBD2 CSVERASGSGEQFF TGCAGCGTTGAGAGGGCTAGCGGGAGTGGTGAGCAGTTCTTC
TRBJ1-1 few TRBV10-3 TRBD1 CAISEATGFLNTEAFF TGTGCCATCAGTGAGGCGACAGGGTTCTTGAACACTGAAGCTTTCTTT
TRBJ2-1 . TRBV2 TRBD1 CASSGDRVHNEQFF TGTGCCAGCAGTGGGGACAGGGTTCACAATGAGCAGTTCTTC
TRBJ1-1 . TRBV5-1 TRBD1 CASSSSTGGTEAFF TGCGCCAGCAGCTCCTCGACAGGGGGTACTGAAGCTTTCTTT
TRBJ2-1 . TRBV19 . CASSRSLDRIDNEQFF TGTGCCAGTAGTAGGAGTTTGGACAGAATCGACAATGAGCAGTTCTTC
TRBJ2-1 . TRBV28 TRBD2 CASSTPQAGAYNEQFF TGTGCCAGCAGTACTCCGCAAGCGGGAGCATACAATGAGCAGTTCTTC
TRBJ2-5 few TRBV7-2 . CASSLVGTAQETQYF TGTGCCAGCAGCTTAGTTGGGACTGCACAAGAGACCCAGTACTTC
TRBJ1-1 . TRBV28 TRBD1 CASSPGGGHTEAFF TGTGCCAGCAGTCCAGGGGGGGGCCACACTGAAGCTTTCTTT
TRBJ2-3 . TRBV18 . CASSPQAGQSSTDTQYF TGTGCCAGCTCACCACAGGCGGGACAGTCTAGCACAGATACGCAGTATTTT
TRBJ2-7 . TRBV6-6 TRBD2 CASSPRGLAAYEQYF TGTGCCAGCAGCCCCCGGGGACTAGCGGCCTACGAGCAGTACTTC
TRBJ2-3 . TRBV5-1 . CASSLTDVSTDTQYF TGCGCCAGCAGCTTGACCGACGTCAGCACAGATACGCAGTATTTT
TRBJ2-2 . TRBV10-3 . CAIRQGSRTGELFF TGTGCCATCAGGCAGGGGTCTCGCACCGGGGAGCTGTTTTTT
TRBJ2-5 . TRBV18 TRBD1 CASLMGQGLAETQYF TGTGCCAGCTTAATGGGACAGGGCCTAGCGGAGACCCAGTACTTC
TRBJ2-2 . TRBV6-5 TRBD1 CASSYSGRGPGELFF TGTGCCAGCAGTTACTCGGGCAGGGGGCCCGGGGAGCTGTTTTTT